This T cell receptor beta chain was recorded in a study of T cells after yellow fever vaccination. At the level of the study: Libraries from low-cell-number fractions were prepared with the SMART-Seq v4 Ultra Low Input RNA kit. Study outcomes and limitations: Compared with primary, the secondary response was weaker and peaked at day 5, not 15.

UMIs and a universal primer site were added when TCR cDNA was made by 5'RACE template switching. TCRdb independently ran MiXCR on the 5' RACE reads; one entry per CDR3 protein. Of some 350,000 distinct CDR3 sequences detected, 3% to 4.5% appear once; the ten largest clones hold more than 20%. V was cut by 5 bases and J by 0 bases, with 11 bases left in between. Germline CDR1 is SGHVS and CDR2 is FNYEAQ. The CDR3 sequence is 15 residues long. On this clonotype itself: The antigen remains unidentified.

This clonotype was obtained from a man aged 18-30 years who received the YFV17D yellow fever vaccine. The chain couples TRBV7-6 to TRBJ1-3, with D maybe TRBD1 (5 bases). The sample was PBMCs, taken 5 days after the yellow fever booster vaccination. CDR3 DNA: TGTGCCAGCAGCATCCCCGGGACCTCTGGAAACACCATATATTTT. Translation gives CASSIPGTSGNTIYF.